A single T cell receptor beta chain is shown here with its context. The sample originates from a study of blood T cell repertoires in COVID-19. Sequencing used immunoSEQ multiplex PCR; TCRdb keeps in-frame clones, though not all of them. The sample lists roughly 260,000 clones, approximately 85% seen once, with under 2.5% in the top ten. The germline V gene encodes CDR1 MNHNS and CDR2 SASEGT. This CDR3 has 17 amino acids. The V gene end was trimmed by 4 bases and the J gene end by 5 bases; junction bases not matched to a gene: 11. The sequence came from a woman between 45 and 60 years old who had recovered from COVID-19. The sequencing input was PBMCs or T cells enriched from blood (not recorded which). This rearrangement joins TRBV6-1 to TRBJ1-4, with 9 bases matching TRBD1. CDR3 in DNA: TGTGCCAGCAGTGTCCAGGACAGGGGCCGCCCAAATGAAAAACTGTTTTTT. As protein: CASSVQDRGRPNEKLFF.